This T cell receptor (beta chain) appears in the sequencing data of a study of T cells in Graves' hyperthyroidism and ophthalmopathy. Whole-study context: Peripheral blood sampling occurred at initial diagnosis, before any treatment.

Patients aged 18 to 65 had newly diagnosed hyperthyroidism that had lasted under 2 months. Authors of the study amplified TCR beta CDR3 regions from RNA transcripts. Initially, a first-round RT-PCR of the TCR CDR3 employed the HTBI primer set. In TCRdb, the multiplex PCR reads were re-called with MiXCR into one record per CDR3 protein. The table includes about 840,000 distinct CDR3 sequences, roughly 40% detected once. CDR1 is SQVTM and CDR2 is ANQGSEA in the germline V gene. Trimming took 6 bases from V and 6 from J; bases not matched to a gene: 9. This CDR3 region has 14 residues. The sequence was collected from a man in his late teens or twenties with Graves' hyperthyroidism. This chain links TRBV29-1 with TRBJ1-5, with TRBD1 matching over 9 bases. The sequencing input was blood. CDR3 bases: TGCAGCGTAGGGGGACAGGGAATGAGTCAGCCCCAGCATTTT. This translates into CSVGGQGMSQPQHF.